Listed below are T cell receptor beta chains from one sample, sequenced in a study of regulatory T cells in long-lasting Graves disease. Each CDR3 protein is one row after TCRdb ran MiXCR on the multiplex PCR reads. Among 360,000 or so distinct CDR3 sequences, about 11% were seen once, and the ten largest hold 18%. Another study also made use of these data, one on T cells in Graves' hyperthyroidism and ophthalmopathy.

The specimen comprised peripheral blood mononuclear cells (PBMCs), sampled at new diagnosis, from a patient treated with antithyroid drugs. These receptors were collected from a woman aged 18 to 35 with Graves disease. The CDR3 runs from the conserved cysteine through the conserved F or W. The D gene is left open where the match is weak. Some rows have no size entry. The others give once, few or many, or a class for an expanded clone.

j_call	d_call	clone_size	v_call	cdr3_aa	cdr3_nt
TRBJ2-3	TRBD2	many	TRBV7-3	CASSGYGLAGITDTQYF	TGTGCCAGCAGCGGATATGGACTAGCGGGGATCACAGATACGCAGTATTTT
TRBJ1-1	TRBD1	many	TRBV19	CASRKDRGNTEAFF	TGTGCCAGTAGGAAGGACAGGGGGAACACTGAAGCTTTCTTT
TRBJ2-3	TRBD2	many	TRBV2	CASSEARGDTQYF	TGTGCCAGCAGTGAGGCGCGGGGGGATACGCAGTATTTT
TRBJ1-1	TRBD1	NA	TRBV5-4	CASSSDRPRPEAFF	TGTGCCAGCAGCTCGGACAGGCCGCGCCCTGAAGCTTTCTTT
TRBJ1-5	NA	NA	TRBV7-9	CASSRTGSPQHF	TGTGCCAGCAGCCGCACAGGGAGCCCCCAGCATTTT
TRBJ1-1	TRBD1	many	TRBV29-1	CSVTGQLNTEAFF	TGCAGCGTCACGGGACAGCTAAACACTGAAGCTTTCTTT
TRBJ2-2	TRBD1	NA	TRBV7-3	CASSLLGTGGGYAGELFF	TGTGCCAGCAGCTTACTTGGGACAGGGGGCGGATATGCCGGGGAGCTGTTTTTT
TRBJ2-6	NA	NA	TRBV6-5	CASSYVSGGAGANVLTF	TGTGCCAGCAGTTATGTCTCGGGCGGGGCTGGGGCCAACGTCCTGACTTTC
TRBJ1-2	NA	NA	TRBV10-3	CAISVQIANYGYTF	TGTGCCATCAGTGTTCAGATAGCTAACTATGGCTACACCTTC
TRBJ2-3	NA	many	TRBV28	CASSPPHTGSTDTQYF	TGTGCCAGCAGTCCCCCCCACACAGGCAGCACAGATACGCAGTATTTT
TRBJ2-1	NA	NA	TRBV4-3	CASSQDTGSYNEQFF	TGCGCCAGCAGCCAAGATACGGGTTCCTACAATGAGCAGTTCTTC
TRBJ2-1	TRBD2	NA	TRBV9	CASSVGGGRDNEQFF	TGTGCCAGCAGCGTAGGCGGGGGGCGCGACAATGAGCAGTTCTTC
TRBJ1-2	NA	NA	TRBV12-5	CASGLVPDSVTERGYTF	TGTGCTAGTGGTTTGGTGCCCGACAGCGTAACCGAGAGGGGCTACACCTTC
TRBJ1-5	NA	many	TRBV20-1	CSAGRGGDQPQHF	TGCAGTGCTGGGCGGGGGGGAGATCAGCCCCAGCATTTT
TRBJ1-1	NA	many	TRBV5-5	CASRLAREGDEAFF	TGTGCCAGCAGGCTGGCCAGGGAGGGAGATGAAGCTTTCTTT
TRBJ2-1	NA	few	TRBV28	CASDRRGEQFF	TGTGCCAGCGACCGTAGGGGTGAGCAGTTCTTC
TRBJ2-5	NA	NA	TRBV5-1	CASSLGSTAETQYF	TGCGCCAGCAGCTTGGGTTCGACGGCCGAGACCCAGTACTTC
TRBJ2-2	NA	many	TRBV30	CAWSVIPRDTYTGELFF	TGTGCCTGGAGTGTTATTCCACGGGACACATACACCGGGGAGCTGTTTTTT
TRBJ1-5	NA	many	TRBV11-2	CASSRNVNQPQHF	TGTGCCAGCAGCCGCAATGTCAATCAGCCCCAGCATTTT
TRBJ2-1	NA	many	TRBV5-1	CASSKQGLSYNEQFF	TGCGCCAGCAGCAAACAGGGACTCTCCTACAATGAGCAGTTCTTC
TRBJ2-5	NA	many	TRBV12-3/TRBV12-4	CASRNLGEQETQYF	TGTGCCAGCAGGAATTTAGGGGAACAAGAGACCCAGTACTTC
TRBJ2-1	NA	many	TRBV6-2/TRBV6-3	CASSYPSSYNEQFF	TGTGCCAGCAGTTACCCAAGCTCCTACAATGAGCAGTTCTTC
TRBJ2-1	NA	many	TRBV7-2	CASSLGTSYEQFF	TGTGCCAGCAGCTTAGGGACAAGCTATGAGCAGTTCTTC
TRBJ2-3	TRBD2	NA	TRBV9	CASSETMTSGTDTQYF	TGTGCCAGCAGCGAGACGATGACTAGCGGCACAGATACGCAGTATTTT
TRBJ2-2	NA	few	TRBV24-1	CATSDAGAAENTGELFF	TGTGCCACCAGTGACGCGGGGGCAGCCGAGAACACCGGGGAGCTGTTTTTT
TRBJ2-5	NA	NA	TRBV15	CATSRDPTNKETQYF	TGTGCCACCAGCAGAGACCCGACTAATAAAGAGACCCAGTACTTC
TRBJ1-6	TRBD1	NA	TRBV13	CASSSTGGLTYNSPLHF	TGTGCCAGCAGCTCTACAGGGGGGCTGACCTATAATTCACCCCTCCACTTT
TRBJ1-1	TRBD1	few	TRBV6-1	CASTPTGGGGAFF	TGTGCCAGCACCCCGACAGGGGGCGGCGGAGCTTTCTTT
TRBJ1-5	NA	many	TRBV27	CASSSRGGNQPQHF	TGTGCCAGCAGTTCCCGGGGGGGCAATCAGCCCCAGCATTTT
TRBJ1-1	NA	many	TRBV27	CASSSGVTGAGNMNTEAFF	TGTGCCAGCAGTTCAGGGGTGACGGGGGCGGGAAACATGAACACTGAAGCTTTCTTT
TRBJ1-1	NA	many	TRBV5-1	CASSLQGRTEAFF	TGCGCCAGCAGCCTACAGGGCCGAACTGAAGCTTTCTTT
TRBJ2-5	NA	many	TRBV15	CATSFITRYQETQYF	TGTGCCACCAGTTTCATCACGCGGTACCAAGAGACCCAGTACTTC
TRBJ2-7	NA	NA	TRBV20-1	CSARGGLSYEQYF	TGCAGTGCTAGAGGTGGTCTCTCCTACGAGCAGTACTTC
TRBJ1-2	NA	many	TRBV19	CASSMGISLLYGYTF	TGTGCCAGTAGTATGGGTATTAGTTTGCTCTATGGCTACACCTTC
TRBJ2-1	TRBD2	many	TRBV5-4	CASSLVASGRIDNEQFF	TGTGCCAGCAGCTTGGTAGCTAGCGGGAGGATCGACAATGAGCAGTTCTTC
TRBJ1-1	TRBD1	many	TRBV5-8	CASSLVRQGFEAFF	TGTGCCAGCAGCTTGGTAAGACAGGGGTTTGAAGCTTTCTTT
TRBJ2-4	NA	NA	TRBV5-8	CASSLVVHSRFKNIQYF	TGTGCCAGCAGCTTGGTGGTCCACAGCAGGTTCAAAAACATTCAGTACTTC
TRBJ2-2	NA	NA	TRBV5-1	CASSLDLDGTGELFF	TGCGCCAGCAGCTTGGACCTAGATGGCACCGGGGAGCTGTTTTTT
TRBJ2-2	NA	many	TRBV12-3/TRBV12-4	CASSPRGQVNTGELFF	TGTGCCAGCAGCCCTCGGGGGCAGGTGAACACCGGGGAGCTGTTTTTT
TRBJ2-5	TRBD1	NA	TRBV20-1	CSARDQQGAGTQYF	TGCAGTGCTAGAGACCAACAGGGGGCTGGGACCCAGTACTTC
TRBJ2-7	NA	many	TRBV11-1	CASSFDLAGEQYF	TGTGCCAGCAGCTTTGATCTTGCGGGCGAGCAGTACTTC
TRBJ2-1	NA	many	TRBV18	CASSPPGGVGYNEQFF	TGTGCCAGCTCACCACCGGGGGGTGTTGGGTACAATGAGCAGTTCTTC
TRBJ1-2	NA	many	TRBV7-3	CASSLTSDYGYTF	TGTGCCAGCAGCTTAACGTCGGACTATGGCTACACCTTC
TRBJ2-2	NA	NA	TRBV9	CASTGAGAPGELFF	TGTGCCAGCACCGGGGCGGGGGCGCCCGGGGAGCTGTTTTTT
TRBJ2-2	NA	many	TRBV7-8	CASYGPNTGELFF	TGTGCCAGCTACGGACCAAACACCGGGGAGCTGTTTTTT
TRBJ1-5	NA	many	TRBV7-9	CASSFGREPQHF	TGTGCCAGCAGCTTTGGGCGGGAGCCCCAGCATTTT
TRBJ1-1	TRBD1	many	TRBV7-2	CASSPLTGVNTEAFF	TGTGCCAGCAGCCCCCTGACAGGGGTGAACACTGAAGCTTTCTTT
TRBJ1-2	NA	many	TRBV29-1	CSVEVSPGYGYTF	TGCAGCGTTGAAGTTTCGCCAGGGTATGGCTACACCTTC
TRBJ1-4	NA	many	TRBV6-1	CASSELVGTATNEKLFF	TGTGCCAGCAGTGAATTGGTCGGAACTGCAACTAATGAAAAACTGTTTTTT
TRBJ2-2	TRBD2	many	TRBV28	CASRPSGRPSTGELFF	TGTGCCAGCAGACCGAGCGGGAGGCCTTCCACCGGGGAGCTGTTTTTT